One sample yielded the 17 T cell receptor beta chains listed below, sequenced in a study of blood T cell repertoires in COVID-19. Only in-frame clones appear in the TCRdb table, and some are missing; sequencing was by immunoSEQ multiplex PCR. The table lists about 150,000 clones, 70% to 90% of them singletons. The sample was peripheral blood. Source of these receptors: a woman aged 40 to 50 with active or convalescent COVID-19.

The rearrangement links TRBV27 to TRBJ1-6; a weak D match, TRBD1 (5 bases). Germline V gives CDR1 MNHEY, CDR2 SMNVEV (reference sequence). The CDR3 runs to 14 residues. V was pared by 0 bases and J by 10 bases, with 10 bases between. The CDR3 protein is CASSLSLQVSPLHF. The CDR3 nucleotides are TGTGCCAGCAGTTTATCTCTACAGGTATCACCCCTCCACTTT.

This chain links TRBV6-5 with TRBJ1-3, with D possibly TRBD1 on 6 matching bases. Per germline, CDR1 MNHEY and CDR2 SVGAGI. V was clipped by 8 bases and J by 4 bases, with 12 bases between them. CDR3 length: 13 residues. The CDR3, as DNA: TGTGCCAGCCTGACCAGGGGCGGAAACACCATATATTTT. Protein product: CASLTRGGNTIYF.

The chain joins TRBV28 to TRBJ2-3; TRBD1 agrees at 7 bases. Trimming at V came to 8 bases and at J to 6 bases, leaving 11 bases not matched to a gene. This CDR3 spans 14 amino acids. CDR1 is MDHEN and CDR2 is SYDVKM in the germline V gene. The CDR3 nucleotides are TGTGCCAGCCATACAATCGGGACAGCCGATACGCAGTATTTT. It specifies CASHTIGTADTQYF.

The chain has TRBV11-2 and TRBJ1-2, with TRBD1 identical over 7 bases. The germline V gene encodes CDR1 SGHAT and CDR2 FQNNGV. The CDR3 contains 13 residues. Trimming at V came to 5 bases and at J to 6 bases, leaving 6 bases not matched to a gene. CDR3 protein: CASSPRRGHGYTF. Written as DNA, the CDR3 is TGTGCCAGCAGCCCCCGTAGGGGGCATGGCTACACCTTC.

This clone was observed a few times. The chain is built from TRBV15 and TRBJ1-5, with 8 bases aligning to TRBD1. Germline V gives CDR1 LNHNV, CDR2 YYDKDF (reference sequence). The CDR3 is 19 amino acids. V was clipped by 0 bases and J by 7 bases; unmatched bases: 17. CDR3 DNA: TGTGCCACCAGCAGAGATCGGGCGCAGGGGGCGCAGAACCGGCAGCCCCAGCATTTT. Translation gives CATSRDRAQGAQNRQPQHF.

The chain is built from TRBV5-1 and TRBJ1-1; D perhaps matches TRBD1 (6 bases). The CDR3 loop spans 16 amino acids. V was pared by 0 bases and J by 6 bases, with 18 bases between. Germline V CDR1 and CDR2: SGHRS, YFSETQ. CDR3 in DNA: TGCGCCAGCAGCTTGGCCCTCAGGGCAAAGGGGGCTGAAGCTTTCTTT. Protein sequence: CASSLALRAKGAEAFF.

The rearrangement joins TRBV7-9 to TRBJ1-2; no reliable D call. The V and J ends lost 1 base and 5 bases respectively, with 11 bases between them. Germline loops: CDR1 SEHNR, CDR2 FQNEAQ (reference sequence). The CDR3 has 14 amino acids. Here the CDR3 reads CASSLDGVRYGYTF. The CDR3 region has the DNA TGTGCCAGCAGCTTAGACGGGGTCAGGTATGGCTACACCTTC.

This chain's CDR3 is CASSLQAGGPTDTQYF. As DNA, the CDR3 is TGTGCCAGCAGCCTACAGGCGGGAGGCCCTACAGATACGCAGTATTTT. The V call is TRBV7-9, the J call TRBJ2-3, with 8 bases matching TRBD2. CDR1 is SEHNR and CDR2 is FQNEAQ in the germline V gene (reference sequence). With V trimmed by 5 bases and J by 3 bases, 10 bases remained unmatched. The length of the CDR3 is 16 residues. Variable domain in full (rest from reference TRBV7-9 and TRBJ2-3): DTGVSQNPRHKITKRGQNVTFRCDPISEHNRLYWYRQTLGQGPEFLTYFQNEAQLEKSRLLSDRFSAERPKGSFSTLEIQRTEQGDSAMYLCASSLQAGGPTDTQYFGPGTRLTVL.

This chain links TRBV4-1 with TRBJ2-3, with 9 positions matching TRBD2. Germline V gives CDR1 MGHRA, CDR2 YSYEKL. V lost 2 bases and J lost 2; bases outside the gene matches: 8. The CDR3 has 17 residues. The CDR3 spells CASSQTTSGWPTDTQYF. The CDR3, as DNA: TGCGCCAGCAGCCAAACGACTAGCGGTTGGCCCACAGATACGCAGTATTTT.

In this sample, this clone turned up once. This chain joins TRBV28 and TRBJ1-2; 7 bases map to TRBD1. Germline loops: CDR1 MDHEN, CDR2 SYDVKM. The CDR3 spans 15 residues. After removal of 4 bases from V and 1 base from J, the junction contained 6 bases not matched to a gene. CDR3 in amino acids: CASSSRTGGNYGYTF. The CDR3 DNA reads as TGTGCCAGCAGTTCCCGGACAGGTGGTAACTATGGCTACACCTTC.

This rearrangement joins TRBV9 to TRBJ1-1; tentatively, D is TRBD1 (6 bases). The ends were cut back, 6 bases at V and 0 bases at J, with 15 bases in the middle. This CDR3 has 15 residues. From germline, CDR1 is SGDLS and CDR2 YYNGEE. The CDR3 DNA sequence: TGTGCCAGCACCTTTGGACAGACGATGAACACTGAAGCTTTCTTT. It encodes CASTFGQTMNTEAFF.

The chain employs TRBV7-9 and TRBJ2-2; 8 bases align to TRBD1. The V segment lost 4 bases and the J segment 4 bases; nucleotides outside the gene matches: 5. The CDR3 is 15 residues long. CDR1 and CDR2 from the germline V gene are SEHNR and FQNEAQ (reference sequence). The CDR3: CASSSDRVGTGELFF. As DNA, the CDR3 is TGTGCCAGCAGCTCGGACAGGGTGGGCACCGGGGAGCTGTTTTTT.

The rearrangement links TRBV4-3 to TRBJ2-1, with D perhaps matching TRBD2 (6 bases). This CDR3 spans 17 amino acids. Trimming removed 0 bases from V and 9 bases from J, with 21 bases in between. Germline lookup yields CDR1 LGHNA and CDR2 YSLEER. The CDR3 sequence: CASSQDARDLSYGEQFF. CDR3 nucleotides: TGCGCCAGCAGCCAAGATGCCCGGGACTTATCCTACGGTGAGCAGTTCTTC.

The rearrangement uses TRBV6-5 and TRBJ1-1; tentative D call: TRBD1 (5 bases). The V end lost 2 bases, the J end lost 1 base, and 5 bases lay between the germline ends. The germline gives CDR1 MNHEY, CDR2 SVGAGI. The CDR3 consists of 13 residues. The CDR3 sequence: CASSYDRNTEAFF. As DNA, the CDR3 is TGTGCCAGCAGTTACGACAGGAACACTGAAGCTTTCTTT.

The CDR3 nucleotides read TGTGCCAGCAGTAGGCCGGGGGTCAATCAGCCCCAGCATTTT. The encoded protein is CASSRPGVNQPQHF. The gene calls are TRBV6-6 and TRBJ1-5, with D possibly matching TRBD1 (5 bases). The CDR3 totals 14 residues. CDR1 is MNHNY and CDR2 is SVGAGI in the germline V gene (reference sequence). The V gene lost 5 bases and the J gene lost 3 bases, with 11 bases spanning the gap.

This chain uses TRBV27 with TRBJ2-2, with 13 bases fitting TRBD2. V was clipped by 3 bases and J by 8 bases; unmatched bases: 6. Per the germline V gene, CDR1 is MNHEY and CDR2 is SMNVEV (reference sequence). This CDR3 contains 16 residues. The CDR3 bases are TGTGCCAGCAGTTTGCTGGGACTAGCGGGGTTGGGGGAGCTGTTTTTT. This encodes CASSLLGLAGLGELFF.

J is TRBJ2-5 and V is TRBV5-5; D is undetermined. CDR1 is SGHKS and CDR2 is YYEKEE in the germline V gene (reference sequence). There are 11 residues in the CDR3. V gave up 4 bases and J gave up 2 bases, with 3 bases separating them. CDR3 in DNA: TGTGCCAGCAGCCTTCAAGAGACCCAGTACTTC. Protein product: CASSLQETQYF.